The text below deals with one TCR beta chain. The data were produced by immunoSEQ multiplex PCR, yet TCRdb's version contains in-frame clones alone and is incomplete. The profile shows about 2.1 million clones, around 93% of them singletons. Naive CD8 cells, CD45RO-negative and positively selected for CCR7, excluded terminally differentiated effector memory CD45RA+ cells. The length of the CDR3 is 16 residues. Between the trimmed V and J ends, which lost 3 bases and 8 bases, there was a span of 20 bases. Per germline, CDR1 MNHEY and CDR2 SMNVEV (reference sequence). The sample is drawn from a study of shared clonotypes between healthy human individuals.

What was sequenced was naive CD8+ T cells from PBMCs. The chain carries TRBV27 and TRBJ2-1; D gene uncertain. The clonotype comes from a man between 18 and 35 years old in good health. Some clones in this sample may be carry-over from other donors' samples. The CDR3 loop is CASSFTSGKPLHEQFF. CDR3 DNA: TGTGCCAGCAGTTTTACGTCGGGTAAGCCGCTCCATGAGCAGTTCTTC.